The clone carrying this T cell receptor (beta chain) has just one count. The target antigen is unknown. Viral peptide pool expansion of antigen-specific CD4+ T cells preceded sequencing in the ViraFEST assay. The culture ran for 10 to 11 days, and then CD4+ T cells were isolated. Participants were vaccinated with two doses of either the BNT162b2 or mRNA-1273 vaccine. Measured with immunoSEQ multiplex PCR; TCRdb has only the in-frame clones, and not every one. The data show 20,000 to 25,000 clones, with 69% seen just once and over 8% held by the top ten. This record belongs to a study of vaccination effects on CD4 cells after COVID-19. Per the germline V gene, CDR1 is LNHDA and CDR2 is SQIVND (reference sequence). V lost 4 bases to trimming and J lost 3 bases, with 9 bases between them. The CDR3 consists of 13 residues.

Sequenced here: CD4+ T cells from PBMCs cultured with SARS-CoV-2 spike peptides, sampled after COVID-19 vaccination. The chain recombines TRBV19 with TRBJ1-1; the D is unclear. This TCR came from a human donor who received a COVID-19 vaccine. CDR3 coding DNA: TGTGCCAGTAGTAGAAGTGTGGACACTGAAGCTTTCTTT. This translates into CASSRSVDTEAFF.